Listed here are 32 T cell receptor beta chains from one sample, sequenced in a study of human T cells and chemical hapten exposure. In TCRdb, the 5' RACE reads were re-called with MiXCR into one record per CDR3 protein. The sample holds some 78,000 distinct CDR3 sequences, 7% to 8% seen once. The study extracted total RNA from unfractionated whole blood. All receptors come from a male donor in good health.

The gene calls are TRBV19 and TRBJ2-1; TRBD2 matches at 7 bases. This CDR3 comprises 13 residues. Germline CDR1 and CDR2: LNHDA and SQIVND (reference sequence). Trimming removed 5 bases from V and 4 bases from J; junction bases left unmatched: 2. In nucleotides, the CDR3 is TGTGCCAGTAGTCTGCGGGAGTACAATGAGCAGTTCTTC. This translates into CASSLREYNEQFF.

Many counts were recorded for this clonotype. This rearrangement joins TRBV15 to TRBJ2-7; D might be TRBD1 or TRBD2, each matching 5 bases. CDR1 and CDR2 (germline): LNHNV, YYDKDF (reference sequence). The CDR3 extends over 13 amino acids. The V end was cut by 1 base, the J end by 10 bases, with 14 bases between. The CDR3 DNA follows: TGTGCCACCAGCAGAGGGGGGACGGCGGAACAGTACTTC. Translating it yields CATSRGGTAEQYF.

This clonotype was detected ten times or more. The rearrangement links TRBV7-2 to TRBJ1-5, with 10 positions matching TRBD1. CDR1 SGHTA and CDR2 FQGNSA come from the germline V gene. V lost 1 base and J lost 6; bases outside the gene matches: 3. The CDR3 is made up of 15 amino acids. The DNA for the CDR3 is TGTGCCAGCAGCTTAGGACAGGGGGCTGGTCAGCCCCAGCATTTT. It specifies CASSLGQGAGQPQHF.

V usage is TRBV5-1 and J usage is TRBJ1-1; no clear D gene. Deletions cut 4 bases from V and 1 base from J, with 14 bases between. The germline CDR1 and CDR2 sequences are SGHRS and YFSETQ. CDR3 length equals 15 residues. This CDR3 is CASSPNLKGNTEAFF. The CDR3, as DNA: TGCGCCAGCAGCCCGAACCTGAAGGGGAACACTGAAGCTTTCTTT. The full variable domain, its missing parts supplied by reference TRBV5-1 and TRBJ1-1, is KAGVTQTPRYLIKTRGQQVTLSCSPISGHRSVSWYQQTPGQGLQFLFEYFSETQRNKGNFPGRFSGRQFSNSRSEMNVSTLELGDSALYLCASSPNLKGNTEAFFGQGTRLTVV.

This clonotype has more than one count but fewer than ten. The chain couples TRBV7-9 to TRBJ2-3; TRBD2 matches at 9 bases. Germline CDR1 reads SEHNR; CDR2 reads FQNEAQ (reference sequence). CDR3 length: 18 residues. V trimming: 3 bases; J trimming: 2 bases; junction bases outside the gene matches: 12. Here the CDR3 DNA reads TGTGCCAGCAGCTTCCCAACCAAGACTAGCGGTACCACAGATACGCAGTATTTT. As protein: CASSFPTKTSGTTDTQYF.

The V call is TRBV4-2, the J call TRBJ1-2, with 7 bases aligning to TRBD1. J lost 2 bases, V lost 1 base, and 4 bases had no gene match. Germline V gene data show CDR1 as LGHNA and CDR2 as YNFKEQ. CDR3 length equals 15 residues. The CDR3 protein is CASSQVRGGNYGYTF. CDR3 nucleotide sequence: TGTGCCAGCAGCCAAGTCAGGGGGGGGAACTATGGCTACACCTTC.

This clonotype has ten or more counts. The genes are TRBV7-9 and TRBJ2-7; 9 nucleotides match TRBD1. Germline V gene lookup returns CDR1 SEHNR and CDR2 FQNEAQ (reference sequence). The CDR3 loop spans 15 amino acids. The ends lost 6 bases at V and 3 bases at J; junction bases unmatched: 9. The CDR3 protein is CASSYAGTGIYEQYF. The CDR3 DNA follows: TGTGCCAGCAGTTACGCCGGGACAGGGATCTACGAGCAGTACTTC.

Many counts were recorded for this clonotype. CDR3 protein: CASSSQPGQGRSNEKLFF. The DNA of the CDR3 is TGTGCCAGCAGTTCCCAGCCGGGACAGGGACGTTCTAATGAAAAACTGTTTTTT. The genes are TRBV27 and TRBJ1-4, with TRBD1 matching 9 bases. The trim removed 4 bases at V and 3 bases at J, leaving 12 bases unmatched. Germline CDR1 reads MNHEY; CDR2 reads SMNVEV (reference sequence). The CDR3 totals 18 residues.

The chain is built from TRBV27 and TRBJ1-5, with a tentative D call TRBD1 (5 bases). V was trimmed by 5 bases and J by 0 bases, leaving 11 bases between them. Germline CDR1 is MNHEY and CDR2 is SMNVEV (reference sequence). The CDR3 spans 15 residues. CDR3 in DNA: TGTGCCAGCAGTCCTGGGGGGAGTAGCAATCAGCCCCAGCATTTT. Encoded protein: CASSPGGSSNQPQHF.

This clonotype was detected only a few times. CDR3 sequence: CAWKRTSESTDTQYF. The DNA of the CDR3 is TGTGCCTGGAAAAGGACTAGCGAGAGCACAGATACGCAGTATTTT. The rearrangement links TRBV30 to TRBJ2-3; 9 bases are shared with TRBD2. Germline CDR1 is GTSNPN and CDR2 is SVGIG (reference sequence). The CDR3 totals 15 residues. V dropped 4 bases and J dropped 0; count of bases not matched to a gene: 5.

On this clonotype: A much bigger clone sits one base away, suggesting this may be a read error. The chain has TRBV11-1 and TRBJ2-7, with 9 bases aligning to TRBD1. The CDR3 is made up of 15 amino acids. Germline V gene data show CDR1 as SGHAT and CDR2 as FQDESV (reference sequence). As DNA, the CDR3 is TGTGCCGGCAGCTTTCGCGGGACAGGGATCTACGAGCAGTACTTC. Translating gives CAGSFRGTGIYEQYF.

In this sample, this clonotype turned up many times. V is TRBV2 and J is TRBJ2-1; the match to TRBD2 covers 16 bases. The CDR3 is made up of 19 amino acids. Germline V lookup: CDR1 SNHLY, CDR2 FYNNEI. Trimming cost V 10 bases and J 1 base; bases outside gene matches: 13. The CDR3 sequence: CATFTPGLAGGPSYNEQFF. The CDR3 DNA reads as TGTGCCACCTTCACTCCGGGACTAGCGGGGGGGCCGTCCTACAATGAGCAGTTCTTC.

This chain links TRBV7-2 with TRBJ2-2, with a possible D match to TRBD1 (6 bases). Trimming cost V 2 bases and J 6 bases, with 10 bases left between them. The CDR3 runs 14 residues. In germline, CDR1 is SGHTA, CDR2 FQGNSA. The CDR3 DNA reads TGTGCCAGCAGCTTAAAACAGGGATCCGGGGAGCTGTTTTTT. This sequence encodes CASSLKQGSGELFF.

This clonotype was counted only a few times. The J gene is TRBJ1-2, the V gene TRBV6-5; D ambiguous. CDR1 is MNHEY, CDR2 SVGAGI, per germline. V was shortened by 7 bases and J by 4 bases, with 10 bases between the two germline ends. This CDR3 comprises 12 residues. CDR3 sequence reads: CASTQGFYGYTF. CDR3 DNA sequence: TGTGCCAGCACCCAAGGGTTCTATGGCTACACCTTC.

This clonotype was picked up a small number of times. The J gene is TRBJ1-5, the V gene TRBV7-8; no clear D. Trimming removed 4 bases at V and 2 bases at J, with 12 bases between. The CDR3 runs 15 residues. The germline CDR1 and CDR2 sequences are SGHVS and FQNEAQ. This CDR3 reads CASSSPLVGNQPQHF. CDR3 DNA: TGTGCCAGCAGCTCACCACTGGTAGGCAATCAGCCCCAGCATTTT.

This clonotype came up many times. The V and J genes are TRBV4-1 and TRBJ1-2; 11 bases map to TRBD1. The germline V gene has CDR1 MGHRA and CDR2 YSYEKL. This CDR3 region has 16 residues. The V segment lost 1 base and the J segment 6 bases; nucleotides outside the gene matches: 7. The CDR3, as DNA: TGCGCCAGCAGCCAAGGTCGGACAGGGGGCGCAAATGGCTACACCTTC. Protein sequence: CASSQGRTGGANGYTF.

This clonotype was picked up many times. The gene calls are TRBV6-6 and TRBJ2-3; 8 positions match TRBD2. V was pared by 1 base and J by 4 bases, with 7 bases of the junction left unmatched. In germline, CDR1 is MNHNY, CDR2 SVGAGI (reference sequence). This CDR3 is 16 amino acids long. In DNA, the CDR3 is TGTGCCAGCAGTTACTTTGGTAGCGGGATATCAGATACGCAGTATTTT. As protein: CASSYFGSGISDTQYF.

This clonotype has more than one count but fewer than ten. This chain uses TRBV7-2 with TRBJ2-3; 15 bases match TRBD2. Germline CDR1 is SGHTA and CDR2 is FQGNSA. The CDR3 has 17 amino acids. The V gene end was trimmed by 5 bases and the J gene end by 6 bases; junction bases not matched to a gene: 9. The CDR3 DNA is TGTGCCAGCAGCACGGGACTAGCGGGGGGACTTTTGGATACGCAGTATTTT. Its translation: CASSTGLAGGLLDTQYF.

The chain is built from TRBV6-6 and TRBJ1-5; TRBD1 matches 8 bases. Germline V gene lookup returns CDR1 MNHNY and CDR2 SVGAGI (reference sequence). With 4 bases clipped from V and 2 bases from J, the junction kept 13 bases outside the gene matches. CDR3 size: 18 residues. The CDR3 loop reads CASSSEFTGGGGNQPQHF. DNA for the CDR3: TGTGCCAGCAGTTCCGAATTTACAGGGGGAGGCGGCAATCAGCCCCAGCATTTT.

This clonotype was observed a handful of times. The rearrangement uses TRBV28 and TRBJ2-2; D is tentatively TRBD1 or TRBD2 (6 bases each). Germline CDR1 is MDHEN and CDR2 is SYDVKM. The CDR3 spans 15 residues. V gave up 8 bases and J gave up 0 bases, with 13 bases separating them. As DNA, the CDR3 is TGTGCCAGCCTGGTGGGGGGCGCGAACACCGGGGAGCTGTTTTTT. Its translation is CASLVGGANTGELFF. Looking up the rest from reference TRBV28 and TRBJ2-2 gives the full variable domain: DVKVTQSSRYLVKRTGEKVFLECVQDMDHENMFWYRQDPGLGLRLIYFSYDVKMKEKGDIPEGYSVSREKKERFSLILESASTNQTSMYLCASLVGGANTGELFFGEGSRLTVL.

This clonotype has a handful of counts. J is TRBJ1-2 and V is TRBV10-3; 11 bases agree with TRBD1. Trimming removed 11 bases from V and 8 bases from J; junction bases left unmatched: 10. CDR1 and CDR2 (germline): ENHRY, SYGVKD. The CDR3 is 13 residues long. As DNA, the CDR3 is TGTGCCGGCTCGCCGGGACAGGGGGGCGGCTACACCTTC. This sequence encodes CAGSPGQGGGYTF.

The chain is built from TRBV7-8 and TRBJ2-7, with a weak D call TRBD2 (5 bases). The CDR3 has 16 residues. CDR1 SGHVS and CDR2 FQNEAQ come from the germline V gene. Deletions cut 5 bases from V and 0 bases from J, with 17 bases between. CDR3 bases: TGTGCCAGCAGCCCCCGGACTCCCGTGAGCTCCTACGAGCAGTACTTC. It specifies CASSPRTPVSSYEQYF.

This clonotype was counted only a few times. V is TRBV29-1 and J is TRBJ1-3; no firm D call. The CDR3 totals 11 residues. Germline loops: CDR1 SQVTM, CDR2 ANQGSEA. Trimming took off 2 bases at V and 4 bases at J, with 3 bases between the two ends. The CDR3 DNA follows: TGCAGCGTTGAATGGGGAAACACCATATATTTT. Protein: CSVEWGNTIYF.

J is TRBJ2-2 and V is TRBV5-5; D gene uncertain. The length of the CDR3 is 14 residues. CDR1 and CDR2 from the germline V gene are SGHKS and YYEKEE (reference sequence). V was shortened by 2 bases and J by 0 bases, with 5 bases between the two germline ends. The CDR3 DNA follows: TGTGCCAGCAGCTTAGTCGCGAACACCGGGGAGCTGTTTTTT. This codes for CASSLVANTGELFF.

This clonotype was recorded at least ten times. This chain uses TRBV7-9 with TRBJ2-3; unclear D gene. Germline V lookup: CDR1 SEHNR, CDR2 FQNEAQ (reference sequence). The CDR3 extends over 12 amino acids. V was clipped by 5 bases and J by 4 bases, with 7 bases between them. CDR3 sequence (DNA): TGTGCCAGCAGCCGACTCCCAGATACGCAGTATTTT. It specifies CASSRLPDTQYF.

This clonotype appeared many times. The V gene is TRBV4-3, the J gene TRBJ2-1; TRBD2 aligns across 9 bases. V was pared by 1 base and J by 7 bases, with 8 bases of the junction left unmatched. Germline loops: CDR1 LGHNA, CDR2 YSLEER. The CDR3 runs 16 residues. CDR3: CASSQAGTSMTNEQFF. Written as DNA, the CDR3 is TGCGCCAGCAGCCAAGCCGGGACTAGCATGACGAATGAGCAGTTCTTC.

This clonotype occurred a few times. J is TRBJ1-4 and V is TRBV20-1, with D possibly TRBD1 on 6 matching bases. The CDR3 covers 12 residues. V lost 6 bases to trimming and J lost 7 bases, with 12 bases between them. CDR1 is DFQATT and CDR2 is SNEGSKA in the germline V gene (reference sequence). The CDR3 is CSAGGLGEKLFF. The DNA for the CDR3 is TGCAGTGCCGGGGGGCTCGGTGAAAAACTGTTTTTT.

There are many counts of this clonotype. The chain links TRBV27 to TRBJ2-7, with D perhaps matching TRBD1 or TRBD2 (5 bases each). Germline CDR1 MNHEY, CDR2 SMNVEV (reference sequence). The V end lost 5 bases, the J end lost 3 bases, and 14 bases lay between the germline ends. This CDR3 has 14 residues. The CDR3 is CASSPSSRGYEQYF. The DNA of the CDR3 is TGTGCCAGCAGTCCATCCTCGAGGGGCTACGAGCAGTACTTC.

This clonotype has a handful of counts. The chain employs TRBV12-3 or TRBV12-4 and TRBJ1-2, with D possibly TRBD1 on 5 matching bases. CDR3 length: 15 amino acids. The V gene lost 3 bases and the J gene lost 8 bases, with 19 bases spanning the gap. CDR3 sequence (DNA): TGTGCCAGCAGTTTCCCCGGGACTGTACCCGAGGGCTACACCTTC. Translated: CASSFPGTVPEGYTF.

This clonotype was picked up a small number of times. The gene calls are TRBV28 and TRBJ1-6, with D possibly being TRBD1 (6 bases). V was cut by 9 bases and J by 6 bases, with 21 bases left in between. The CDR3 is made up of 16 amino acids. CDR1 MDHEN and CDR2 SYDVKM come from the germline V gene. The CDR3 spells CASHRRQGNFNSPLHF. The DNA for the CDR3 is TGTGCCAGTCACAGACGGCAGGGGAACTTTAATTCACCCCTCCACTTT.

This clonotype was picked up many times. The V call is TRBV3-1, the J call TRBJ2-5; D perhaps matches TRBD2 (7 bases). Trimming took off 3 bases at V and 5 bases at J, with 28 bases between the two ends. Germline loops: CDR1 LGHDT, CDR2 YNNKEL (reference sequence). This CDR3 region has 19 residues. As DNA, the CDR3 is TGTGCCAGCAGCCATCGGGGGGCAGGGTACGCCCTGGTAGGGGAGACCCAGTACTTC. Protein sequence: CASSHRGAGYALVGETQYF.

The rearrangement links TRBV5-1 to TRBJ2-3; the D is unclear. The ends were cut back, 2 bases at V and 0 bases at J, with 7 bases in the middle. Germline V gene lookup returns CDR1 SGHRS and CDR2 YFSETQ. This CDR3 has 14 amino acids. This CDR3 is CASSFRASTDTQYF. CDR3 coding DNA: TGCGCCAGCAGCTTCCGGGCCAGCACAGATACGCAGTATTTT.